Each of the 8 T cell receptor beta chains below was sequenced from the same sample in a study of shared clonotypes between healthy human individuals (TCRdb year 2020). Library generation was performed with the immunoSEQ multiplex PCR assay. The immuneACCESS repertoire file appears here via TCRdb, limited to in-frame rearrangements. These files lack a portion of the clones; in checked studies, under half of the deficit traces to unresolved V genes, and the cause of the others is not known. The sample profile shows roughly 1.4 million clones; less than 99% of them were found once. The ten largest clones add up to around 0.38% of the sample. Sample: naive CD4+ T cells sorted from blood. The cell subset or site label for this specimen denotes: CD45RA+ positively selected. These receptors were collected from a man aged 25 to 40 in good health.

A word on this clone: The sample has other DNA sequences that encode this CDR3 too. The chain joins TRBV4-3 to TRBJ2-3; D remains unclear. Germline assignment: CDR1 LGHNA and CDR2 YSLEER. V gave up 0 bases and J gave up 2 bases, with 6 bases separating them. CDR3 length: 14 amino acids. In nucleotides, the CDR3 is TGCGCCAGCAGCCAAGATTCACTCACAGATACGCAGTATTTT. This gives the protein CASSQDSLTDTQYF.

V and J are TRBV2 and TRBJ2-3, with unresolved D. The CDR3 covers 14 residues. V dropped 3 bases and J dropped 2 bases, with 9 bases sitting between them. The germline V gene encodes CDR1 SNHLY and CDR2 FYNNEI. CDR3 region: CASSDISVTDTQYF. CDR3 DNA: TGTGCCAGCAGTGATATTTCAGTCACAGATACGCAGTATTTT.

This chain links TRBV5-5 with TRBJ1-1; D gene unclear. The CDR3 runs to 15 residues. Trimming cost V 0 bases and J 0 bases, with 9 bases left between them. The germline CDR1 and CDR2 sequences are SGHKS and YYEKEE (reference sequence). The CDR3 region has the DNA TGTGCCAGCAGCTTGGGGGCCCGGATGAACACTGAAGCTTTCTTT. Residues: CASSLGARMNTEAFF.

This chain joins TRBV11-2 and TRBJ2-7; 10 bases align to TRBD1. The length of the CDR3 is 17 residues. V trimming: 3 bases; J trimming: 2 bases; junction bases outside the gene matches: 10. Germline values: CDR1 SGHAT, CDR2 FQNNGV. CDR3 coding DNA: TGTGCCAGCAGCTTGGCGACAGGGGGCTGGATTCCCTACGAGCAGTACTTC. It translates to CASSLATGGWIPYEQYF.

The rearrangement joins TRBV12-2 to TRBJ1-2. TRBV12-2 is a pseudogene. The CDR3 covers 18 residues. The CDR3 loop reads CASRSQEGRQESNYGYTF. CDR3 nucleotides: TGTGCAAGTCGCTCCCAGGAGGGTAGACAGGAAAGTAACTATGGCTACACCTTC.

The rearrangement links TRBV7-8 to TRBJ2-7; 9 nucleotides match TRBD1. Germline assignment: CDR1 SGHVS and CDR2 FQNEAQ. The CDR3 extends over 14 amino acids. After removal of 5 bases from V and 5 bases from J, the junction contained 7 bases not matched to a gene. The CDR3 DNA is TGTGCCAGCAGCCAAGGGACAGGGATTCACGAGCAGTACTTC. This sequence encodes CASSQGTGIHEQYF.

V usage is TRBV28 and J usage is TRBJ1-5; no definite D call. V was cut by 4 bases and J by 7 bases, with 5 bases left in between. This CDR3 is built from 11 residues. From germline, CDR1 is MDHEN and CDR2 SYDVKM. CDR3 in DNA: TGTGCCAGCAGTTCGACACAGCCCCAGCATTTT. Amino acid sequence: CASSSTQPQHF.

The chain uses TRBV19 and TRBJ2-2; TRBD2 agrees at 11 bases. Germline trimming cut 7 bases from V and 4 bases from J; bases unmatched to any gene: 8. Germline V gives CDR1 LNHDA, CDR2 SQIVND (reference sequence). The CDR3 has 16 amino acids. The CDR3 bases are TGTGCCAGTAAGAGGAGAGGACTAGCGGGCACCGGGGAGCTGTTTTTT. Translated, it gives CASKRRGLAGTGELFF. Complete variable domain (other parts from reference TRBV19 and TRBJ2-2): DGGITQSPKYLFRKEGQNVTLSCEQNLNHDAMYWYRQDPGQGLRLIYYSQIVNDFQKGDIAEGYSVSREKKESFPLTVTSAQKNPTAFYLCASKRRGLAGTGELFFGEGSRLTVL.